This is a list of T cell receptor beta chains from one sample in a study of shared clonotypes between healthy human individuals. Only in-frame clones appear in the TCRdb table, and some are missing; sequencing was by immunoSEQ multiplex PCR. The sample consists of roughly 500,000 clones, 90% to 97% of them appearing once. The specimen was naive CD4+ T cells sorted from blood. The receptors originated from a woman aged 25-40 years in good health. CDR3s include the opening cysteine and the closing phenylalanine or tryptophan. A D gene is named only where the DNA matches it firmly. A clone size is listed for some rows: how often the clone was seen (once, few, many), or a class if it is expanded.

d_call | clone_size | j_call | v_call | cdr3_aa | cdr3_nt
- | - | TRBJ2-7 | TRBV7-9 | CASSLGQSNEQYF | TGTGCCAGCAGCTTAGGGCAATCAAACGAGCAGTACTTC
TRBD1 | - | TRBJ2-7 | TRBV11-2 | CASSNTGGQYF | TGTGCCAGCAGCAACACAGGGGGGCAATACTTC
- | - | TRBJ1-5 | TRBV27 | CASRPTGVRAQHF | TGTGCCAGCAGACCGACAGGCGTAAGGGCCCAGCATTTT
- | - | TRBJ2-1 | TRBV27 | CASSLSRLGNEQFF | TGTGCCAGCAGTTTATCCCGACTAGGCAATGAGCAGTTCTTC
- | - | TRBJ2-7 | TRBV2 | CASSKQGGYEQYF | TGTGCCAGCAGTAAACAGGGTGGCTACGAGCAGTACTTC
TRBD2 | - | TRBJ2-7 | TRBV5-1 | CASSLGTSGSSYEQYF | TGCGCCAGCAGCTTGGGGACTAGCGGCAGCTCCTACGAGCAGTACTTC
- | - | TRBJ2-3 | TRBV2 | CAIKPDTQYF | TGTGCCATCAAGCCCGATACGCAGTATTTT
TRBD2 | - | TRBJ2-2 | TRBV13 | CASSARLATNTGELLF | TGTGCCAGCAGCGCCCGACTAGCGACGAACACCGGGGAGCTGCTTTTT
- | - | TRBJ1-6 | TRBV5-4 | CASDGARNSPLHF | TGTGCCAGCGACGGGGCACGTAATTCACCCCTCCACTTT
- | once | TRBJ2-7 | TRBV14 | CASSLAPRVNEQYF | TGTGCCAGCAGCCTCGCCCCCCGTGTAAACGAGCAGTACTTC
- | - | TRBJ1-5 | TRBV7-9 | CASSPGGNQPQHF | TGTGCCAGCAGCCCTGGGGGCAATCAGCCCCAGCATTTT
- | - | TRBJ2-1 | TRBV19 | CASSRGGEGTYNEQFF | TGTGCCAGTAGTAGGGGCGGAGAGGGTACCTACAATGAGCAGTTCTTC
TRBD1 | - | TRBJ1-5 | TRBV18 | CASSPTKGQMNQPQHF | TGTGCCAGCTCTCCAACAAAGGGACAGATGAATCAGCCCCAGCATTTT
TRBD2 | once | TRBJ2-5 | TRBV5-4 | CASSPPAGEGGTQYF | TGTGCCAGCAGCCCCCCGGCGGGGGAGGGAGGGACCCAGTACTTC
TRBD1 | once | TRBJ1-2 | TRBV6-5 | CASSYSGQKNYGYTF | TGTGCCAGCAGTTACTCGGGACAGAAAAACTATGGCTACACCTTC
TRBD2 | - | TRBJ2-2 | TRBV6-5 | CASSLAGVGTGELFF | TGTGCCAGCAGCTTAGCGGGAGTGGGCACCGGGGAGCTGTTTTTT
- | once | TRBJ1-5 | TRBV19 | CASSIAASNQPQHF | TGTGCCAGTAGTATAGCTGCTAGCAATCAGCCCCAGCATTTT
TRBD1 | - | TRBJ2-7 | TRBV2 | CASSEEQGQTDEQYF | TGTGCCAGCAGTGAAGAACAGGGGCAGACCGACGAGCAGTACTTC
TRBD1 | - | TRBJ2-2 | TRBV11-2 | CASSLDRQTGELFF | TGTGCCAGCAGCTTGGACAGGCAGACCGGGGAGCTGTTTTTT
TRBD2 | - | TRBJ2-3 | TRBV6-1 | CASSVMRTSGRELDTQYF | TGTGCCAGCAGTGTGATGAGGACTAGCGGGAGGGAATTAGATACGCAGTATTTT
TRBD1 | - | TRBJ1-4 | TRBV7-8 | CASSPRTGGHEKLFF | TGTGCCAGCAGTCCAAGGACAGGGGGCCATGAAAAACTGTTTTTT
- | - | TRBJ2-2 | TRBV19 | CASSGIASGELFF | TGTGCCAGTAGTGGCATAGCTAGCGGGGAGCTGTTTTTT
- | - | TRBJ2-5 | TRBV6-5 | CASRTRGSYQETQYF | TGTGCCAGCAGAACCCGGGGCTCCTACCAAGAGACCCAGTACTTC
- | - | TRBJ1-4 | TRBV19 | CASRENRVEKLFF | TGTGCCAGTAGAGAGAACAGGGTTGAAAAACTGTTTTTT
TRBD2 | once | TRBJ2-5 | TRBV28 | CASSLILAGGGEQYF | TGTGCCAGCAGTTTAATCCTAGCGGGAGGGGGGGAGCAGTACTTC
- | once | TRBJ2-7 | TRBV5-4 | CASSLDGGFSYEQYF | TGTGCCAGCAGCTTGGACGGAGGTTTCTCCTACGAGCAGTACTTC
- | - | TRBJ1-1 | TRBV9 | CASSVGVGQGTEAFF | TGTGCCAGCAGCGTAGGAGTGGGCCAGGGCACTGAAGCTTTCTTT
- | - | TRBJ2-7 | TRBV11-2 | CASSFYPGQTRHEQYF | TGTGCCAGCAGCTTTTACCCGGGGCAGACGCGCCACGAGCAGTACTTC
TRBD2 | - | TRBJ2-1 | TRBV28 | CASSRTSGRFRGFNEQFF | TGTGCCAGCAGTAGGACTAGCGGGAGATTTAGGGGCTTCAATGAGCAGTTCTTC
- | - | TRBJ2-2 | TRBV27 | CASSSLARGRTNTGELFF | TGTGCCAGCAGTTCCCTCGCCAGGGGGAGGACTAACACCGGGGAGCTGTTTTTT
TRBD1 | - | TRBJ2-1 | TRBV29-1 | CSVEPTGTGVSDEQFF | TGCAGCGTTGAACCTACCGGGACAGGGGTTAGCGATGAGCAGTTCTTC
- | - | TRBJ1-2 | TRBV15 | CATSRAGLPYGYTF | TGTGCCACCAGCAGAGCAGGTCTCCCCTATGGCTACACCTTC
- | - | TRBJ2-1 | TRBV2 | CANLRAGTSSYNEQFF | TGTGCCAACCTTCGAGCCGGGACGTCCTCCTACAATGAGCAGTTCTTC
- | - | TRBJ2-5 | TRBV27 | CASSTVPGTRGTQYF | TGTGCCAGCAGTACCGTACCCGGGACACGGGGGACCCAGTACTTC
- | - | TRBJ1-2 | TRBV29-1 | CSVHHPGHAFTGYTF | TGCAGCGTTCACCACCCGGGACACGCCTTTACGGGCTACACCTTC
TRBD1 | - | TRBJ2-7 | TRBV6-1 | CASRWSGTGFLKQYF | TGTGCCAGCCGATGGAGTGGGACAGGTTTTTTAAAGCAGTACTTC
- | - | TRBJ2-7 | TRBV5-4 | CASSLQPPYEQYF | TGTGCCAGCAGCTTGCAGCCCCCCTACGAGCAGTACTTC
TRBD1 | - | TRBJ2-6 | TRBV5-1 | CASSNRGSGANVLTF | TGCGCCAGCAGCAACAGGGGCTCTGGGGCCAACGTCCTGACTTTC
TRBD2 | - | TRBJ2-7 | TRBV19 | CASRREGEYEQYF | TGTGCCAGTAGACGGGAGGGTGAGTACGAGCAGTACTTC
- | - | TRBJ2-1 | TRBV6-5 | CASSLRQDSYNEQFF | TGTGCCAGCAGTTTGCGACAGGATTCCTACAATGAGCAGTTCTTC
- | - | TRBJ2-3 | TRBV5-1 | CASSSNFDTQYF | TGCGCCAGCAGCTCGAATTTTGATACGCAGTATTTT
TRBD1 | - | TRBJ1-2 | TRBV28 | CASSLQGVRGYTF | TGTGCCAGCAGTTTACAGGGGGTGAGGGGCTACACCTTC